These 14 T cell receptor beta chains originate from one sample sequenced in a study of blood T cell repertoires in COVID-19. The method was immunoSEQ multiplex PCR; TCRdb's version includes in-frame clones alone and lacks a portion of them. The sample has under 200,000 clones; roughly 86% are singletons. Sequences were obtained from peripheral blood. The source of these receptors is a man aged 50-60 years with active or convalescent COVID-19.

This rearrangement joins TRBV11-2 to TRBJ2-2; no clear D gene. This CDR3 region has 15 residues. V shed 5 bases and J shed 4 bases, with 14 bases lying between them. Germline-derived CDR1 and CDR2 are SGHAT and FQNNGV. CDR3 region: CASSRLAAPTGELFF. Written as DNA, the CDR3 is TGTGCCAGCAGCCGCCTGGCTGCACCCACCGGGGAGCTGTTTTTT.

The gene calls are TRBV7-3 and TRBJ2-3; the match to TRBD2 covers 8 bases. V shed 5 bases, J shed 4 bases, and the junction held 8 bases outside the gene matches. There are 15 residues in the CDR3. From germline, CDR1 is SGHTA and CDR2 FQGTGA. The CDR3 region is CASSSSGLVSDTQYF. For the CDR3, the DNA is TGTGCCAGCAGCAGCTCGGGACTAGTATCAGATACGCAGTATTTT.

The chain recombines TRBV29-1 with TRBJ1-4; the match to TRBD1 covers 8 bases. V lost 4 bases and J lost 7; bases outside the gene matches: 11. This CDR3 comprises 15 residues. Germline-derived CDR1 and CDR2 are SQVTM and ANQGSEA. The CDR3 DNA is TGCAGCGTTGCATTTGGACAGGGAGGGGGTGAAAAACTGTTTTTT. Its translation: CSVAFGQGGGEKLFF.

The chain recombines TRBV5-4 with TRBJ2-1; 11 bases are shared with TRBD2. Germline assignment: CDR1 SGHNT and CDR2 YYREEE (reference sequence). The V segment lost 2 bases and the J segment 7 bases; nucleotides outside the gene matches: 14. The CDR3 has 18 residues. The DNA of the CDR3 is TGTGCCAGCAGCTTCCCGGGACTAGCGGCCCTCAAGAAGAATGAGCAGTTCTTC. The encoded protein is CASSFPGLAALKKNEQFF.

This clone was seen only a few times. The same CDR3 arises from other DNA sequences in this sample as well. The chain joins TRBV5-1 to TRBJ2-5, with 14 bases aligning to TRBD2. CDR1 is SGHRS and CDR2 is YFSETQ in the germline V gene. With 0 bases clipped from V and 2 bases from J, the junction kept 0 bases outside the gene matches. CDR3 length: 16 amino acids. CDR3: CASSLGLAGGQETQYF. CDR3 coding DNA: TGCGCCAGCAGCTTGGGACTAGCGGGAGGGCAAGAGACCCAGTACTTC.

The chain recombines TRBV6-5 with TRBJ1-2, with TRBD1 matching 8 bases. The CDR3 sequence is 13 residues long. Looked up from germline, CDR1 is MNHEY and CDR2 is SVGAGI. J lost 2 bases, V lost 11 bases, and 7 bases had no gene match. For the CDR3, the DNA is TGTGCCGTCTACGGACAGGGCAACTATGGCTACACCTTC. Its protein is CAVYGQGNYGYTF.

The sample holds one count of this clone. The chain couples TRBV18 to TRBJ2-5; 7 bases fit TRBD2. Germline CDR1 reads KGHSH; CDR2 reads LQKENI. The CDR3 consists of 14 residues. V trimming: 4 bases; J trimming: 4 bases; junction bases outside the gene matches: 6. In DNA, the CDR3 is TGTGCCAGCTCACGAAGCAGGGAGGGAGAGACCCAGTACTTC. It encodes CASSRSREGETQYF.

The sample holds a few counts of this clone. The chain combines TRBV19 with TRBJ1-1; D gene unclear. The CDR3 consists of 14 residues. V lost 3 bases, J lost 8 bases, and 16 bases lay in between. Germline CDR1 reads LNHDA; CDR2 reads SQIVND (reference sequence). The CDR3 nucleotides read TGTGCCAGTAGTATCCTGGACGGGATTTTCGAAGCTTTCTTT. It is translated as CASSILDGIFEAFF.

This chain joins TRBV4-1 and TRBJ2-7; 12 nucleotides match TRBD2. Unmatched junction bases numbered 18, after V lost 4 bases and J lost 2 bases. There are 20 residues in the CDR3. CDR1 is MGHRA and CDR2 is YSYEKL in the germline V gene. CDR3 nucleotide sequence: TGCGCCAGCAGCCTCCTTAGGTACGGGACTAGCGGGCTCGCGGCCTACGAGCAGTACTTC. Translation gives CASSLLRYGTSGLAAYEQYF.

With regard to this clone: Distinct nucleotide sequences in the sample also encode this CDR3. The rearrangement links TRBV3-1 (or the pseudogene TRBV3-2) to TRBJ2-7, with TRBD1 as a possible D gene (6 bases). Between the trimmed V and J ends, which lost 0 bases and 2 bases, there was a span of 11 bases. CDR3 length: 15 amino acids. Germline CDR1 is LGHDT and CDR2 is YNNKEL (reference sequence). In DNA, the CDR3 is TGTGCCAGCAGCCAAGATTTGGACAGAGCCTACGAGCAGTACTTC. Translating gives CASSQDLDRAYEQYF.

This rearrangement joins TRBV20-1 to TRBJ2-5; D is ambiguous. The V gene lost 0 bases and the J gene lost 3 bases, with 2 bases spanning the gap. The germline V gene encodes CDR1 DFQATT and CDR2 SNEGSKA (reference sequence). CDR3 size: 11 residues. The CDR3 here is CSARDKETQYF. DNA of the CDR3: TGCAGTGCTAGAGATAAAGAGACCCAGTACTTC.

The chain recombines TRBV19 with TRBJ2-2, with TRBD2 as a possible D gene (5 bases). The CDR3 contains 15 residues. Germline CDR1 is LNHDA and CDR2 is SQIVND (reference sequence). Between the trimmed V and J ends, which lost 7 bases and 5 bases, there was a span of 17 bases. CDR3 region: CASNPNGMGTGELFF. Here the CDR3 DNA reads TGTGCCAGTAACCCGAACGGGATGGGAACCGGGGAGCTGTTTTTT.

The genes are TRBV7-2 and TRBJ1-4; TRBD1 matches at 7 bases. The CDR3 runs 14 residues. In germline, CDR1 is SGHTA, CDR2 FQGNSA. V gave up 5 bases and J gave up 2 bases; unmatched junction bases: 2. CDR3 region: CASSQGQTNEKLFF. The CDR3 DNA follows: TGTGCCAGCAGCCAGGGACAGACTAATGAAAAACTGTTTTTT.

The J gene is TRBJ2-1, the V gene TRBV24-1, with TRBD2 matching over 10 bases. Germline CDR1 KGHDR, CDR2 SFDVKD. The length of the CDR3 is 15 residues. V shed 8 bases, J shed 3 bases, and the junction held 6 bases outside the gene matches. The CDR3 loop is CATTPGTSDYNEQFF. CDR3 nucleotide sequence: TGTGCCACCACCCCCGGGACTAGCGACTACAATGAGCAGTTCTTC.